These 7 T cell receptor beta chains share one sample of origin, sequenced in a study of control samples from healthy donors and cancer patients. Method: immunoSEQ multiplex PCR; TCRdb's copy keeps in-frame clones and lacks some. The repertoire includes 150,000 to 200,000 clones, roughly 94% of them detected once, and 7.5% to 8.5% sits in the top ten. Sequenced sample: blood. The source of these receptors is a woman between 40 and 50 years old in good health.

J is TRBJ1-5 and V is TRBV27; D call uncertain. In germline, CDR1 is MNHEY, CDR2 SMNVEV (reference sequence). V was clipped by 6 bases and J by 3 bases, with 9 bases between them. There are 13 residues in the CDR3. The CDR3 loop reads CASSLRANQPQHF. DNA of the CDR3: TGTGCCAGCAGCCTCCGGGCCAATCAGCCCCAGCATTTT.

This chain joins TRBV29-1 and TRBJ2-1, with TRBD2 identical over 7 bases. Trimming at V came to 7 bases and at J to 6 bases, leaving 3 bases not matched to a gene. The germline gives CDR1 SQVTM, CDR2 ANQGSEA. The CDR3 length is 11 residues. CDR3 bases: TGCAGCGAGGGCGGGGGCAATGAGCAGTTCTTC. Translation gives CSEGGGNEQFF.

This chain joins TRBV29-1 and TRBJ2-1; TRBD2 matches at 12 bases. The CDR3 runs 14 residues. The V and J ends lost 6 bases and 8 bases, in that order; junction bases with no gene match: 8. Germline V gene data show CDR1 as SQVTM and CDR2 as ANQGSEA. CDR3 nucleotides: TGCAGCGTGGAAACTAGCGGGAGGTTGTATGAGCAGTTCTTC. Translated, it gives CSVETSGRLYEQFF.

This chain connects TRBV7-6 to TRBJ2-7; D gene uncertain. Trimming took off 1 base at V and 2 bases at J, with 18 bases between the two ends. The CDR3 extends over 17 amino acids. Germline V gene lookup returns CDR1 SGHVS and CDR2 FNYEAQ. CDR3 bases: TGTGCCAGCAGCTTAGATTCGGGCTCCACCATACCCTACGAGCAGTACTTC. This codes for CASSLDSGSTIPYEQYF.

This chain uses TRBV5-1 with TRBJ2-5; 9 nucleotides align to TRBD2. CDR3 length equals 16 residues. CDR1 and CDR2 from the germline V gene are SGHRS and YFSETQ. V trimming: 4 bases; J trimming: 2 bases; junction bases outside the gene matches: 9. The CDR3 DNA reads TGCGCCAGCAGCCCTACCGGGACTAGCTGGCAAGAGACCCAGTACTTC. This encodes CASSPTGTSWQETQYF. The complete variable domain, with remaining parts taken from reference TRBV5-1 and TRBJ2-5, reads KAGVTQTPRYLIKTRGQQVTLSCSPISGHRSVSWYQQTPGQGLQFLFEYFSETQRNKGNFPGRFSGRQFSNSRSEMNVSTLELGDSALYLCASSPTGTSWQETQYFGPGTRLLVL.

The J gene is TRBJ1-5, the V gene TRBV4-1, with D hard to call. V was trimmed by 4 bases and J by 0 bases, leaving 4 bases between them. The CDR3 is 13 amino acids. Germline CDR1 and CDR2: MGHRA and YSYEKL. The CDR3 protein is CASSPSSNQPQHF. The DNA for the CDR3 is TGCGCCAGCAGCCCGAGTAGCAATCAGCCCCAGCATTTT.

J is TRBJ1-5 and V is TRBV19; perhaps TRBD1 as D (6 bases). Germline V gives CDR1 LNHDA, CDR2 SQIVND (reference sequence). Between the trimmed V and J ends, which lost 6 bases and 4 bases, there was a span of 19 bases. CDR3 length: 16 residues. The CDR3 DNA follows: TGTGCCAGTAGCATAACAGGGTTCCCTCCTAATCAGCCCCAGCATTTT. Translated: CASSITGFPPNQPQHF.